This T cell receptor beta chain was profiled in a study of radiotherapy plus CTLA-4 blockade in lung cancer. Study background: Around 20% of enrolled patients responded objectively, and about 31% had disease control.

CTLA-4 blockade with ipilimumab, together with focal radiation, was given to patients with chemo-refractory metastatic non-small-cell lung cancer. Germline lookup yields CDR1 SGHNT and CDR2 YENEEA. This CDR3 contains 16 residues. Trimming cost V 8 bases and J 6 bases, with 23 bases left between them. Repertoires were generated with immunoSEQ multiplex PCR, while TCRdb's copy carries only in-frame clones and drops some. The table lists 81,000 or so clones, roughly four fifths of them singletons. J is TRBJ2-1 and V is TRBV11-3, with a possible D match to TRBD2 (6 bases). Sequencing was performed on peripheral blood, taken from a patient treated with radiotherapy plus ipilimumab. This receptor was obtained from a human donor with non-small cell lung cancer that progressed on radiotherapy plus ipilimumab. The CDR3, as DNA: TGTGCCAGCTCAAATGGGGGGATCTTAGGAGGCAATGAGCAGTTCTTC. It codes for CASSNGGILGGNEQFF.